Below, 22 T cell receptor beta chains from the same sample are listed, as sequenced in a study of tumor-infiltrating lymphocytes in oesophageal squamous cell carcinoma. TCRdb fed the PCR reads into MiXCR, producing one record per CDR3 protein. The sample shows about 14,000 distinct CDR3 sequences, 46% of them seen only once. Sequenced: blood. The receptor set was obtained from a male donor with esophageal squamous cell carcinoma.

The chain uses TRBV6-1 and TRBJ2-3; 9 nucleotides agree with TRBD2. The J call may be mistaken, given a closer DNA end match to TRBJ2-5. The CDR3 is 19 residues long. The germline CDR1 and CDR2 sequences are MNHNS and SASEGT. The CDR3 coding sequence is TGTGCCAGCAGCCCCTCGAGGGCGGGGGGGCTTTATGGTGAGGAGACCCAGTACTTC. Its translation is CASSPSRAGGLYGEETQYF.

The V gene is TRBV10-1, the J gene TRBJ2-4; the match to TRBD2 covers 12 bases. The CDR3 totals 16 residues. Trimming took 5 bases from V and 13 from J; bases not matched to a gene: 15. From germline, CDR1 is WNHNN and CDR2 SYGVQD (reference sequence). CDR3 bases: TGCGCCAGCAGTCCCATCGCGACTAGCGGGAGCTGGGAGCAGTACTTC. This gives the protein CASSPIATSGSWEQYF.

This chain uses TRBV5-1 with TRBJ2-5; D is unresolved. The J call could be wrong; TRBJ2-1 is a better fit for the DNA end. This CDR3 comprises 14 residues. Germline V lookup: CDR1 SGHRS, CDR2 YFSETQ. CDR3 nucleotide sequence: TGCGCCAGCAGCATCGGTATAGGTTGGAATGAGCAGTTCTTC. Protein: CASSIGIGWNEQFF.

By share, this clonotype counts as medium-sized. The CDR3 region is CASSSGGYRSGANVLTF. As DNA, the CDR3 is TGTGCCAGCAGTTCTGGAGGCTACCGATCTGGGGCCAACGTCCTGACTTTC. The chain has TRBV28 and TRBJ2-6, with a tentative D call TRBD2 (5 bases). Germline V gene sequence: CDR1 MDHEN, CDR2 SYDVKM. There are 17 residues in the CDR3. Trimming removed 4 bases at V and 1 base at J, with 14 bases between.

Worth noting for this clonotype: The DNA is left out, because the CDR3 cannot be placed on it with certainty; the CDR3 is given as TCRdb lists it. This chain connects TRBV7-3 to TRBJ2-4; the table names TRBD1, a call not compared with the DNA. From its first to its last residue, the CDR3 has 24 amino acids. Germline values: CDR1 SGHTA, CDR2 FQGTGA. CDR3 loop: CASSLMGEGNEQFFGPGTLGIQYF.

The rearrangement links TRBV4-1 to TRBJ2-5; weak D call: TRBD1 (6 bases). V was trimmed by 1 base and J by 11 bases, leaving 20 bases between them. The length of the CDR3 is 15 residues. Germline lookup yields CDR1 MGHRA and CDR2 YSYEKL. CDR3 protein: CASSQGTVSYNEQYF. For the CDR3, the DNA is TGCGCCAGCAGCCAAGGGACAGTCTCCTACAATGAGCAGTACTTC.

This clonotype is classed as medium-sized (0.01 to 0.1%). This chain links TRBV7-2 with TRBJ2-3; 10 bases are a match to TRBD2. Trimming at V came to 5 bases and at J to 4 bases, leaving 9 bases not matched to a gene. CDR1 and CDR2 from the germline V gene are SGHTA and FQGNSA. CDR3 size: 16 residues. CDR3 DNA: TGTGCCAGCAGCCGAGACCTAGCGGGAGTGGCAGATACGCAGTATTTT. It specifies CASSRDLAGVADTQYF.

The rearrangement links TRBV7-2 to TRBJ2-5, with no clear D. The J call is doubtful: the DNA matches TRBJ2-3 better. CDR1 and CDR2 from the germline V gene are SGHTA and FQGNSA. The CDR3 has 11 residues. The DNA of the CDR3 is TGTGCCAGCAGCTTATTGAATACGCAGTATTTT. Translated: CASSLLNTQYF.

The chain recombines TRBV7-8 with TRBJ2-7; 7 nucleotides agree with TRBD1. The J call is doubtful: the DNA matches TRBJ1-2 better. This CDR3 has 14 residues. The germline CDR1 and CDR2 sequences are SGHVS and FQNEAQ. The CDR3 is CASSLEGGYYGYTF. The CDR3 coding sequence is TGTGCCAGCAGCTTAGAAGGGGGCTACTATGGCTACACCTTC.

The sample holds a few counts of this clonotype. The V call is TRBV7-3, the J call TRBJ2-7; D unclear. The J call is in doubt because the DNA end fits TRBJ2-5 better. Germline V CDR1 and CDR2: SGHTA, FQGTGA. The CDR3 has 13 amino acids. CDR3 coding DNA: TGTGCCAGCAGCTTAGAGTCTTCAGAGACCCAGTACTTC. Translating it yields CASSLESSETQYF.

The chain joins TRBV6-1 to TRBJ2-4; 9 positions agree with TRBD2. The CDR3 runs to 18 residues. Germline values: CDR1 MNHNS, CDR2 SASEGT. With V trimmed by 0 bases and J by 13 bases, 19 bases remained unmatched. The CDR3 loop is CASSEARGPSGMSHEQYF. The CDR3 DNA reads TGTGCCAGCAGTGAAGCCCGTGGTCCTAGCGGGATGAGCCATGAGCAGTACTTC.

About this clonotype itself: The missing conserved phenylalanine or tryptophan at the end of this CDR3 makes a read error likely. No DNA is shown, since the ends of the CDR3 on it are uncertain; the CDR3 is the one TCRdb lists. The CDR3 is CASSLPGRQQYFGP. The rearrangement joins TRBV7-3 to TRBJ2-3; TRBD1, the table's D call, was not compared with the DNA. Germline V gives CDR1 SGHTA, CDR2 FQGTGA. The CDR3 is 14 residues long, ends included.

Details on this clonotype: A junction boundary mismatches the germline segment, possibly from a read error. The rearrangement uses TRBV7-7 and TRBJ2-5; D remains unclear. The CDR3 has 14 residues. Germline-derived CDR1 and CDR2 are SSHAT and FNYEAQ (reference sequence). CDR3 region: CASSFSPGQETQYF. DNA of the CDR3: TGTGCTAGCAGCTTTTCGCCCGGGCAAGAGACCCAGTACTTC.

This clonotype has a count of ten or more. The rearrangement uses TRBV11-3 and TRBJ2-2; D call uncertain. Germline V gene lookup returns CDR1 SGHNT and CDR2 YENEEA. V lost 5 bases and J lost 5, with 9 bases in between. The length of the CDR3 is 13 residues. CDR3 sequence: CASSPFRTGELFF. In DNA, the CDR3 is TGTGCCAGCAGCCCGTTTAGGACCGGGGAGCTGTTTTTT.

The chain employs TRBV24-1 and TRBJ2-1; 7 bases match TRBD1. J lost 8 bases, V lost 6 bases, and 9 bases had no gene match. Germline values: CDR1 KGHDR, CDR2 SFDVKD. The CDR3 has 14 residues. CDR3 nucleotides: TGTGCCACCAGTAAGGGAGACAGGGCCCATGAGCAGTTCTTC. This sequence encodes CATSKGDRAHEQFF.

The rearrangement uses TRBV19 and TRBJ2-5; possibly TRBD2 for D (5 bases). Per the germline V gene, CDR1 is LNHDA and CDR2 is SQIVND (reference sequence). The V end lost 5 bases, the J end lost 3 bases, and 13 bases lay between the germline ends. The CDR3 covers 14 residues. The CDR3 spells CASSHATTKETQYF. The CDR3 DNA sequence: TGTGCCAGTAGTCACGCGACTACTAAAGAGACCCAGTACTTC.

Only a few counts were recorded for this clonotype. This chain links TRBV5-6 with TRBJ1-2, with D possibly being TRBD1 (6 bases). This CDR3 is 17 amino acids long. Trimming took off 0 bases at V and 4 bases at J, with 19 bases between the two ends. Germline CDR1 and CDR2: SGHDT and YYEEEE. The CDR3 reads CASSLEGTGALGYGYTF. CDR3 DNA: TGTGCCAGCAGCTTGGAAGGTACGGGGGCGCTGGGCTATGGCTACACCTTC. The full variable domain, its missing parts supplied by reference TRBV5-6 and TRBJ1-2, is DAGVTQSPTHLIKTRGQQVTLRCSPKSGHDTVSWYQQALGQGPQFIFQYYEEEERQRGNFPDRFSGHQFPNYSSELNVNALLLGDSALYLCASSLEGTGALGYGYTFGSGTRLTVV.

The gene calls are TRBV7-8 and TRBJ2-2; D is ambiguous. The V end lost 3 bases, the J end lost 4 bases, and 3 bases lay between the germline ends. The germline V gene has CDR1 SGHVS and CDR2 FQNEAQ. The CDR3 runs to 12 residues. The CDR3 bases are TGTGCCAGCAGCTTTGCCACCGGGGAGCTGTTTTTT. This encodes CASSFATGELFF. Based on the CDR3 plus reference TRBV7-8 and TRBJ2-2, the full variable domain is GAGVSQSPRYKVAKRGQDVALRCDPISGHVSLFWYQQALGQGPEFLTYFQNEAQLDKSGLPSDRFFAERPEGSVSTLKIQRTQQEDSAVYLCASSFATGELFFGEGSRLTVL.

This clonotype was counted a few times. The CDR3 end shows no conserved phenylalanine or tryptophan, and so a read error is likely. No DNA is shown, since the ends of the CDR3 on it are uncertain; the CDR3 is the one TCRdb lists. The gene calls are TRBV27 and TRBJ2-3; the table gives TRBD2 as D, unverified against the DNA. The CDR3 length equals 18 residues, ends included. Germline V gene lookup returns CDR1 MNHEY and CDR2 SMNVEV (reference sequence). The CDR3 spells CASSLTSGALYNEQFFGP.

The V call is TRBV7-2, the J call TRBJ2-1, with TRBD2 identical over 8 bases. The J call may be incorrect, as the DNA end agrees better with TRBJ2-5. The CDR3 is 17 amino acids. CDR1 and CDR2 from the germline V gene are SGHTA and FQGNSA. The CDR3 is CASSLGGTAGGQETQYF. The CDR3 DNA follows: TGTGCCAGCAGCTTAGGTGGGACTGCGGGAGGTCAAGAGACCCAGTACTTC.

The chain carries TRBV5-4 and TRBJ2-7; D is perhaps TRBD2 (5 bases). This CDR3 is 16 amino acids long. The germline V gene encodes CDR1 SGHNT and CDR2 YYREEE (reference sequence). With 4 bases removed from V and 7 bases from J, the gap between germline ends came to 24 bases. CDR3 residues: CASSLPPQRTYNEQYF. CDR3 DNA sequence: TGTGCCAGCAGCCTACCTCCTCAGCGGACTTACAATGAGCAGTACTTC.

In the case of this clonotype: This CDR3 is missing its conserved last phenylalanine or tryptophan, likely due to a read error. The DNA is left out, because the CDR3 cannot be placed on it with certainty; the CDR3 is given as TCRdb lists it. This rearrangement joins TRBV6-5 to TRBJ2-6; no DNA check was done on the table's D call, TRBD2. The germline V gene has CDR1 MNHEY and CDR2 SVGAGI. From its first to its last residue, the CDR3 has 11 amino acids. CDR3: CASSYSNIAGG.